This T cell receptor beta chain was identified in a study of T cells in Graves' hyperthyroidism and ophthalmopathy. Overall study: Initial diagnosis, before any treatment, was when peripheral blood was collected.

Criteria for exclusion of patients were uncontrolled infection, other autoimmune disease, pregnancy or lactation. In making diagnoses, clinical symptoms, serum thyroxine and TRAb, thyroid ultrasound and orbital computed tomography were all used. This clonotype was counted at least ten times. This CDR3 region has 18 residues. The V and J ends lost 5 bases and 0 bases respectively, with 20 bases between them. CDR1 and CDR2 from the germline V gene are SGHTA and FQGNSA. RNA transcripts provided the source from which TCR beta CDR3 regions were amplified. HTBI primers were employed in a first-round RT-PCR of the TCR CDR3. TCRdb used MiXCR to reprocess the multiplex PCR reads, holding one entry per CDR3 protein. The table records around 580,000 distinct CDR3 sequences, over 15% of them present only once.

Sequenced: blood. The rearrangement uses TRBV7-2 and TRBJ2-1; a weak D match, TRBD2 (6 bases). The sequence was obtained from a young woman with Graves' hyperthyroidism. The CDR3 DNA reads TGTGCCAGCAGCCGCAAAGCAAGTAGCGGAAGCTCCTACAATGAGCAGTTCTTC. It specifies CASSRKASSGSSYNEQFF.